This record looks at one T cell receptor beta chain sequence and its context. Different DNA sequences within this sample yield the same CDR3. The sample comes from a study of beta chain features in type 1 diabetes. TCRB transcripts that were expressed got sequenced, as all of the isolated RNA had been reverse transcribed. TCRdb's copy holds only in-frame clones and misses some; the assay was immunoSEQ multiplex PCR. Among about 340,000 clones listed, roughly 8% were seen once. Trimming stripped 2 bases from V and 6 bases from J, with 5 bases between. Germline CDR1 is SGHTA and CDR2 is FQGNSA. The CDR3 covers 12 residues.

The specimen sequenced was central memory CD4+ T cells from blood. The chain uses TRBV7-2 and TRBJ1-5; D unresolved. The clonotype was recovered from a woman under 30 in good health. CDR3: CASSLKGQPQHF. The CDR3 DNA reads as TGTGCCAGCAGCTTAAAGGGTCAGCCCCAGCATTTT.